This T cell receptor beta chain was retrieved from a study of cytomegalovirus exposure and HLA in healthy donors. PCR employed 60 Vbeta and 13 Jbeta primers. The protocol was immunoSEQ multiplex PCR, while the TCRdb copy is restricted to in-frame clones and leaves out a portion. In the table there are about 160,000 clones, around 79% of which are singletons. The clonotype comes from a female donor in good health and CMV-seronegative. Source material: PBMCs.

CDR3 protein: CASSQEGDWLQETQYF. The CDR3 nucleotides read TGCGCCAGCAGCCAAGAGGGGGACTGGCTCCAAGAGACCCAGTACTTC. The chain recombines TRBV4-3 with TRBJ2-5, with D maybe TRBD2 (6 bases). The CDR3 covers 16 residues. Germline V lookup: CDR1 LGHNA, CDR2 YSLEER. The V and J ends lost 0 bases and 1 base respectively, with 12 bases between them.